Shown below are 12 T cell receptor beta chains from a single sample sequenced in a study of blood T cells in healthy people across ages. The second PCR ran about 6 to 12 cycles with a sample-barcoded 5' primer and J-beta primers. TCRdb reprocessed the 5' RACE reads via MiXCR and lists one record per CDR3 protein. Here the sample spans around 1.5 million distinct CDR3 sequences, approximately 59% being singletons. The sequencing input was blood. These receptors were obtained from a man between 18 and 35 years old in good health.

The CDR3 loop reads CASSQDRTVVVDGYTF. CDR3 DNA sequence: TGTGCCAGCAGCCAAGATAGGACAGTCGTCGTCGATGGCTACACCTTC. J is TRBJ1-2 and V is TRBV3-1; D possibly corresponds to TRBD1 (6 bases). From germline, CDR1 is LGHDT and CDR2 YNNKEL (reference sequence). Trimming left V 0 bases short and J 6 bases short, with 17 bases between. The CDR3 is made up of 16 amino acids.

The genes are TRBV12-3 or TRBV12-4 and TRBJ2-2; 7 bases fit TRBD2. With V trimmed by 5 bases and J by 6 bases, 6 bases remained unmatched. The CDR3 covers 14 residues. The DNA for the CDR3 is TGTGCCAGCAGTCCGGCGACTAGCTCCGGGGAGCTGTTTTTT. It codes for CASSPATSSGELFF.

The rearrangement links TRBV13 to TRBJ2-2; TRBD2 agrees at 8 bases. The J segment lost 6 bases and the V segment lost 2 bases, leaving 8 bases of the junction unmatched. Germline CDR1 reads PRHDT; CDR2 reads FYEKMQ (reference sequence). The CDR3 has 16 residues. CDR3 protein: CASSLSGGAMAGELFF. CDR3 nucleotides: TGTGCCAGCAGCTTAAGCGGGGGCGCAATGGCCGGGGAGCTGTTTTTT.

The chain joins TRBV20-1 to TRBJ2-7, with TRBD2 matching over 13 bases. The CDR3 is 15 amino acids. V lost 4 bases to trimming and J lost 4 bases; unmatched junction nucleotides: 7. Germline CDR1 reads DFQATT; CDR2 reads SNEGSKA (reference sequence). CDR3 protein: CSATPGLAGLYEQYF. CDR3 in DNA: TGCAGTGCTACCCCGGGACTAGCGGGATTATACGAGCAGTACTTC.

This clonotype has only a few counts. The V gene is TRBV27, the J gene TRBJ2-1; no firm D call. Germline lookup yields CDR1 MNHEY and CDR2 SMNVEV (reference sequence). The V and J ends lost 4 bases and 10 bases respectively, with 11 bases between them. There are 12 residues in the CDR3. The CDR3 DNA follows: TGTGCCAGCAGTTGGAGCGCTGGGGAGCAGTTCTTC. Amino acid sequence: CASSWSAGEQFF.

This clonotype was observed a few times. CDR3 in amino acids: CSVVGGLAGYTF. In DNA form, the CDR3 reads TGCAGCGTTGTTGGAGGGTTGGCCGGCTACACCTTC. The rearrangement uses TRBV29-1 and TRBJ1-2; D gene unclear. Germline values: CDR1 SQVTM, CDR2 ANQGSEA. The length of the CDR3 is 12 residues. V lost 4 bases and J lost 8, with 14 bases in between.

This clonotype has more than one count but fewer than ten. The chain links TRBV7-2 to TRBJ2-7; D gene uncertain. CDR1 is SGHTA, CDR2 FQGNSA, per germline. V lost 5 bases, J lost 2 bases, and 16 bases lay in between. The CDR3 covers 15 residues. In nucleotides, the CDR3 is TGTGCCAGCAGCCAGCGACCGGGCCGTACCTACGAGCAGTACTTC. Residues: CASSQRPGRTYEQYF.

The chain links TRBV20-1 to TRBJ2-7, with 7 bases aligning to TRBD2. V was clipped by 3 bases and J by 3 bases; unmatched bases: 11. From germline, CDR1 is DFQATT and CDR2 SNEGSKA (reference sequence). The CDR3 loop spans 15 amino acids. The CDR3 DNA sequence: TGCAGTGCTAGTCCTGTGCGGGAGATCAACTACGAGCAGTACTTC. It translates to CSASPVREINYEQYF.

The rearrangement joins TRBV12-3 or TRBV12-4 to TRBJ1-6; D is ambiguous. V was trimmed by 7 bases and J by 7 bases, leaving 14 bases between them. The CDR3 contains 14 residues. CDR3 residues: CASTQKGANSPLHF. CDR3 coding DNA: TGTGCCAGCACTCAAAAGGGAGCCAATTCACCCCTCCACTTT.

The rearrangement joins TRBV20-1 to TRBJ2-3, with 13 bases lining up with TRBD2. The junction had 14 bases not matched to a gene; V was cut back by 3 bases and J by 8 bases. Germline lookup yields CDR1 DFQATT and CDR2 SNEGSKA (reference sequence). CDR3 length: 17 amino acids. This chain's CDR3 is CSASPSSGLAGASTQYF. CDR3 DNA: TGCAGTGCTAGCCCTTCCTCCGGACTAGCGGGGGCAAGTACGCAGTATTTT.

CDR3 nucleotide sequence: TGCGCCAGCAGAAGCACAAGCAGGGCTTACACAGATACGCAGTATTTT. Translation: CASRSTSRAYTDTQYF. This chain uses TRBV10-2 with TRBJ2-3, with TRBD1 as a possible D gene (5 bases). Trimming pared 6 bases from V and 2 bases from J, leaving 18 bases between. The CDR3 is 16 amino acids. Germline CDR1 reads WSHSY; CDR2 reads SAAADI.

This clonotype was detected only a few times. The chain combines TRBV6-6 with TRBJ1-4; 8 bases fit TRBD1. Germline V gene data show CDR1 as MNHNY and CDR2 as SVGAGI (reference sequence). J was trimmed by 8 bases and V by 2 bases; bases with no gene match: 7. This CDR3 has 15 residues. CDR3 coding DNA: TGTGCCAGCAGTTACAGGGACAGGCCTGGGGAAAAACTGTTTTTT. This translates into CASSYRDRPGEKLFF.